Listed here are 31 T cell receptor beta chains from one sample, sequenced in a study of neurological immune-mediated disorders (dated by TCRdb to between 2018 and 2020). The library was generated by 5' RACE. The sample was run on an Illumina HiSeq 2500. TCRdb trimmed the raw reads at Q25, called clones with MiXCR and kept productive beta chains. Rows matching on CDR3 protein sequence are summarized as one entry with the most common DNA and genes. In this sample the table shows 55,000 to 70,000 distinct CDR3 sequences, 10% to 12% of which occur a single time. Approximately 2% of the sample is held by the ten biggest clonotypes. Sequences were obtained from PBMCs. These receptors all stem from a man aged 55-75 years in good health.

In its sample, this clonotype was seen many times. This rearrangement joins TRBV3-1 to TRBJ2-7; the D gene could be TRBD1 or TRBD2 (5 bases each). Trimming removed 1 base from V and 9 bases from J, with 10 bases in between. CDR1 and CDR2 (germline): LGHDT, YNNKEL (reference sequence). The CDR3 spans 12 residues. This CDR3 is CASSQGGARQYF. In DNA, the CDR3 is TGTGCCAGCAGCCAAGGAGGGGCGCGGCAGTACTTC.

This clonotype was detected ten times or more. The gene calls are TRBV5-1 and TRBJ2-3; 8 positions match TRBD2. The CDR3 contains 14 residues. V shed 1 base and J 5 bases; nucleotides not matched to a gene: 3. From germline, CDR1 is SGHRS and CDR2 YFSETQ. The CDR3 is CASSLTGGGDTQYF. DNA of the CDR3: TGCGCCAGCAGCTTGACCGGGGGGGGAGATACGCAGTATTTT.

About this clonotype: The CDR3 does not end in the conserved phenylalanine or tryptophan, so this is likely a read error. This sequence joins TRBV6-1 and TRBJ2-3; 8 bases line up with TRBD1. V lost 11 bases and J lost 2; bases outside the gene matches: 9. Germline CDR1 is MNHNS and CDR2 is SASEGT. This CDR3 contains 14 residues. The CDR3 DNA sequence: TGTGCCTGCCGGGACAGGACAAACACAGATACGCAGTATCTT. Its translation is CACRDRTNTDTQYL.

This clonotype was observed at least ten times. The chain combines TRBV7-9 with TRBJ2-7; D is ambiguous. The V gene lost 1 base and the J gene lost 3 bases, with 22 bases spanning the gap. Germline assignment: CDR1 SEHNR and CDR2 FQNEAQ (reference sequence). The CDR3 is made up of 18 amino acids. The CDR3 DNA reads as TGTGCCAGCAGCTTAGTCATAGGGCCCCTTGGAATCTACTACGAGCAGTACTTC. It specifies CASSLVIGPLGIYYEQYF. The full variable domain, with the rest looked up from reference TRBV7-9 and TRBJ2-7, is DTGVSQNPRHKITKRGQNVTFRCDPISEHNRLYWYRQTLGQGPEFLTYFQNEAQLEKSRLLSDRFSAERPKGSFSTLEIQRTEQGDSAMYLCASSLVIGPLGIYYEQYFGPGTRLTVT.

This clonotype came up many times. The chain recombines TRBV7-9 with TRBJ2-7, with TRBD2 matching 10 bases. The CDR3 sequence is 15 residues long. After removal of 3 bases from V and 6 bases from J, the junction contained 8 bases not matched to a gene. Germline V gives CDR1 SEHNR, CDR2 FQNEAQ (reference sequence). CDR3 amino acids: CASSLSSAGGSEQYF. DNA of the CDR3: TGTGCCAGCAGCTTGAGTTCAGCGGGGGGGTCCGAGCAGTACTTC. Combining the CDR3 with reference TRBV7-9 and TRBJ2-7 gives the whole variable domain DTGVSQNPRHKITKRGQNVTFRCDPISEHNRLYWYRQTLGQGPEFLTYFQNEAQLEKSRLLSDRFSAERPKGSFSTLEIQRTEQGDSAMYLCASSLSSAGGSEQYFGPGTRLTVT.

In this sample, this clonotype turned up many times. The chain couples TRBV28 to TRBJ1-5; TRBD1 matches 9 bases. CDR3 length: 17 residues. Trimming cost V 1 base and J 1 base; bases outside gene matches: 5. Germline CDR1 reads MDHEN; CDR2 reads SYDVKM. The CDR3 loop reads CASSLSGQGLSNQPQHF. The CDR3 region has the DNA TGTGCCAGCAGTTTATCGGGACAGGGTTTAAGCAATCAGCCCCAGCATTTT.

Concerning this clonotype: A much larger clone differs from this one at a single base, so this may be a read error. The chain is built from TRBV29-1 and TRBJ1-2; no definite D call. The V end was cut by 3 bases, the J end by 4 bases, with 12 bases between. CDR1 SQVTM and CDR2 ANQGSEA come from the germline V gene. The CDR3 runs to 13 residues. The CDR3 DNA sequence: TGCAGCGTTGACGGGGAACGAGGCTATGGCTACACCTTC. Protein sequence: CSVDGERGYGYTF.

This clonotype came up many times. The V gene is TRBV12-3 or TRBV12-4, the J gene TRBJ1-5; 7 bases are a match to TRBD1. CDR3 length equals 16 residues. V was clipped by 5 bases and J by 4 bases; unmatched bases: 11. CDR3 sequence (DNA): TGTGCCAGCAGTCATACAGGGGAGGGAAAGAATCAGCCCCAGCATTTT. Its protein is CASSHTGEGKNQPQHF.

The table lists this clonotype with many counts. The chain recombines TRBV7-3 with TRBJ1-1, with D hard to call. Trimming pared 4 bases from V and 0 bases from J, leaving 6 bases between. CDR1 is SGHTA and CDR2 is FQGTGA in the germline V gene. This CDR3 is 13 amino acids long. The DNA of the CDR3 is TGTGCCAGCAGCTCCCGTTTGAACACTGAAGCTTTCTTT. It codes for CASSSRLNTEAFF.

This clonotype was counted ten times or more. The chain carries TRBV24-1 and TRBJ2-2; D is uncertain. Trimming stripped 4 bases from V and 2 bases from J, with 13 bases between. The CDR3 is 16 amino acids. Germline CDR1 and CDR2: KGHDR and SFDVKD. CDR3: CATSEGSLANTGELFF. CDR3 coding DNA: TGTGCCACCAGTGAAGGAAGCCTTGCCAACACCGGGGAGCTGTTTTTT.

This clonotype has a count of ten or more. V gene TRBV7-9 combines with J gene TRBJ2-7, with a possible D match to TRBD1 (5 bases). CDR3 size: 13 residues. With 5 bases removed from V and 4 bases from J, the gap between germline ends came to 12 bases. Germline-derived CDR1 and CDR2 are SEHNR and FQNEAQ (reference sequence). CDR3 amino acids: CASSPHQGYEQYF. CDR3 sequence (DNA): TGTGCCAGCAGCCCCCATCAGGGTTACGAGCAGTACTTC.

This clonotype was counted at least ten times. This chain uses TRBV9 with TRBJ1-2, with D unclear. Per germline, CDR1 SGDLS and CDR2 YYNGEE. This CDR3 spans 14 amino acids. Trimming shortened V by 0 bases and J by 3 bases, and 9 bases separated the two germline ends. CDR3 bases: TGTGCCAGCAGCGTAGCTGGGGTAGACTATGGCTACACCTTC. Amino acid sequence: CASSVAGVDYGYTF.

The rearrangement joins TRBV7-9 to TRBJ2-1; 11 positions agree with TRBD2. The CDR3 extends over 17 amino acids. The ends lost 3 bases at V and 4 bases at J; junction bases unmatched: 8. The germline V gene has CDR1 SEHNR and CDR2 FQNEAQ (reference sequence). The CDR3 protein is CASSFGLAGQTYNEQFF. The CDR3 region has the DNA TGTGCCAGCAGCTTTGGACTAGCGGGCCAAACTTACAATGAGCAGTTCTTC.

This clonotype was picked up many times. The V gene is TRBV5-5, the J gene TRBJ2-1, with 11 bases identical to TRBD2. V dropped 0 bases and J dropped 10; count of bases not matched to a gene: 6. CDR1 SGHKS and CDR2 YYEKEE come from the germline V gene (reference sequence). The length of the CDR3 is 15 residues. The CDR3 loop is CASSLDQLAGEEQFF. CDR3 nucleotide sequence: TGTGCCAGCAGCTTGGACCAACTAGCGGGGGAGGAGCAGTTCTTC.

This rearrangement joins TRBV7-8 to TRBJ1-1; the D gene is possibly TRBD1 (5 bases). The V gene lost 5 bases and the J gene lost 1 base, with 14 bases spanning the gap. Germline V gene data show CDR1 as SGHVS and CDR2 as FQNEAQ. The CDR3 totals 15 residues. CDR3 nucleotides: TGTGCCAGCAGCCATACTAGGGGCCCGAACACTGAAGCTTTCTTT. The encoded protein is CASSHTRGPNTEAFF.

This clonotype was observed many times. The V call is TRBV10-3, the J call TRBJ2-7, with D possibly being TRBD1 (5 bases). The germline V and J ends were trimmed by 8 bases and 3 bases, with 8 bases remaining between them. There are 11 residues in the CDR3. Looked up from germline, CDR1 is ENHRY and CDR2 is SYGVKD. CDR3 in DNA: TGTGCCATCGGGCAGGGCTACGAGCAGTACTTC. This sequence encodes CAIGQGYEQYF.

This clonotype was observed many times. The chain recombines TRBV20-1 with TRBJ2-5; 12 bases are shared with TRBD2. Germline-derived CDR1 and CDR2 are DFQATT and SNEGSKA (reference sequence). The junction had 13 bases not matched to a gene; V was cut back by 3 bases and J by 5 bases. This CDR3 has 17 amino acids. Here the CDR3 DNA reads TGCAGTGCTAGGTCTCTGCTAGCGGGGGGGCTCGGGGAGACCCAGTACTTC. Amino acid sequence: CSARSLLAGGLGETQYF.

This clonotype came up many times. The chain links TRBV5-6 to TRBJ2-1; D is unclear. The CDR3 is made up of 13 amino acids. Germline values: CDR1 SGHDT, CDR2 YYEEEE. The ends were cut back, 0 bases at V and 4 bases at J, with 5 bases in the middle. The CDR3 sequence is CASSLDVYNEQFF. As DNA, the CDR3 is TGTGCCAGCAGCTTGGACGTTTACAATGAGCAGTTCTTC.

This clonotype has ten or more counts. This chain connects TRBV5-1 to TRBJ2-1; no clear D gene. V lost 0 bases and J lost 7, with 17 bases in between. Germline CDR1 is SGHRS and CDR2 is YFSETQ. There are 16 residues in the CDR3. The CDR3, as DNA: TGCGCCAGCAGCTTGGGGTCCATCCCAGGTTGGAATGAGCAGTTCTTC. Translated: CASSLGSIPGWNEQFF.

A note on this clonotype: A much larger clone differs by one base, so this may be a read error. This rearrangement joins TRBV24-1 to TRBJ1-2; D is unclear. This CDR3 has 12 residues. Germline values: CDR1 KGHDR, CDR2 SFDVKD. CDR3 amino acids: CATSGGNYGYNF. DNA for the CDR3: TGTGCCACCAGTGGGGGTAACTATGGCTACAACTTC.

In this sample, this clonotype turned up many times. A read error may produce the germline difference seen at one junction end. J is TRBJ2-5 and V is TRBV7-9; tentatively, D is TRBD1 or TRBD2 (5 bases each). Looked up from germline, CDR1 is SEHNR and CDR2 is FQNEAQ (reference sequence). The CDR3 totals 13 residues. DNA of the CDR3: TGTGTCAGCGTTTGGGACGGTAAAGAGACCCAGTACTTC. Residues: CVSVWDGKETQYF.

In this sample, this clonotype turned up many times. This chain links TRBV20-1 with TRBJ2-7, with 7 nucleotides matching TRBD2. This CDR3 has 15 amino acids. Germline V gene data show CDR1 as DFQATT and CDR2 as SNEGSKA (reference sequence). Trimming at V came to 0 bases and at J to 0 bases, leaving 5 bases not matched to a gene. The CDR3 bases are TGCAGTGCTAGAGATTGGGAGGGAATCTCCTACGAGCAGTACTTC. Protein: CSARDWEGISYEQYF.

CDR3 loop: CASTTTYEQYF. The CDR3 nucleotides are TGTGCCAGCACCACAACCTACGAGCAGTACTTC. The genes are TRBV2 and TRBJ2-7; no clear D. This CDR3 comprises 11 residues. V lost 7 bases, J lost 2 bases, and 6 bases lay in between. Germline V CDR1 and CDR2: SNHLY, FYNNEI.

This clonotype was counted many times. The gene calls are TRBV4-3 and TRBJ2-6; D call uncertain. V gave up 1 base and J gave up 0 bases, with 10 bases separating them. CDR1 and CDR2 from the germline V gene are LGHNA and YSLEER. The CDR3 totals 17 residues. The CDR3 DNA reads as TGCGCCAGCAGCCAAGTATGGTCTAGCTCTGGGGCCAACGTCCTGACTTTC. As protein: CASSQVWSSSGANVLTF.

The table lists this clonotype with many counts. The gene calls are TRBV20-1 and TRBJ2-2, with 12 bases matching TRBD1. The CDR3 runs 15 residues. The V and J ends lost 6 bases and 7 bases, in that order; junction bases with no gene match: 9. The germline V gene has CDR1 DFQATT and CDR2 SNEGSKA (reference sequence). CDR3 loop: CSASSGTGGLGELFF. DNA of the CDR3: TGCAGTGCCTCATCCGGGACAGGGGGCCTCGGGGAGCTGTTTTTT.

This clonotype was detected ten times or more. V and J are TRBV6-5 and TRBJ1-1; 9 nucleotides line up with TRBD1. J was trimmed by 9 bases and V by 4 bases; bases with no gene match: 9. The CDR3 extends over 14 amino acids. Germline lookup yields CDR1 MNHEY and CDR2 SVGAGI. CDR3 bases: TGTGCCAGCAGTTGGGACAGGGCACCCTCTAAAGCTTTCTTT. It is translated as CASSWDRAPSKAFF.

This clonotype came up many times. The rearrangement joins TRBV20-1 to TRBJ1-3; D call uncertain. The CDR3 covers 12 residues. Deletions cut 3 bases from V and 0 bases from J, with 3 bases between. The germline gives CDR1 DFQATT, CDR2 SNEGSKA (reference sequence). The CDR3 sequence: CSARTSGNTIYF. The CDR3 DNA follows: TGCAGTGCTAGGACCTCTGGAAACACCATATATTTT.

The table lists this clonotype with many counts. The chain joins TRBV20-1 to TRBJ2-7; D may be TRBD2 (6 bases). There are 14 residues in the CDR3. V lost 0 bases and J 6 bases, leaving 15 bases between the germline ends. Germline CDR1 and CDR2: DFQATT and SNEGSKA (reference sequence). Here the CDR3 reads CSARDGGIAVEQYF. CDR3 DNA: TGCAGTGCTAGAGATGGGGGGATAGCGGTCGAGCAGTACTTC.

This clonotype has a count of ten or more. The gene calls are TRBV24-1 and TRBJ2-3, with D unclear. CDR1 KGHDR and CDR2 SFDVKD come from the germline V gene. CDR3 length: 13 residues. Trimming left V 4 bases short and J 2 bases short, with 6 bases between. The CDR3 DNA reads as TGTGCCACCAGTGAAGAGGTCACAGATACGCAGTATTTT. Translated, it gives CATSEEVTDTQYF.

This rearrangement joins TRBV11-2 to TRBJ1-2, with D unclear. The CDR3 runs to 13 residues. V was cut by 5 bases and J by 4 bases, with 11 bases left in between. CDR1 is SGHAT and CDR2 is FQNNGV in the germline V gene. The CDR3 nucleotides are TGTGCCAGCAGCCCCGCCCTGGTCTATGGCTACACCTTC. It yields the protein CASSPALVYGYTF.

The rearrangement joins TRBV11-2 to TRBJ1-6; D unresolved. CDR3 length: 15 amino acids. Trimming took 1 base from V and 8 from J, leaving 12 bases between them. Germline V gene lookup returns CDR1 SGHAT and CDR2 FQNNGV. CDR3 DNA: TGTGCCAGCAGCTTAGGACATCTCGTCGATTCACCCCTCCACTTT. Translated, it gives CASSLGHLVDSPLHF.